This T cell receptor (beta chain) was retrieved from a study of blood T cell repertoires in COVID-19. In the authors' methods: Amplifying reference gene primers gave estimates of nucleated cell counts. Clones were sequenced by immunoSEQ multiplex PCR, and TCRdb holds only the in-frame ones, with some missing. V and J calls and clone size come straight from that table; D and trimming were deduced from the DNA. There are roughly 230,000 clones in the sample; roughly 80% occur only once, and approximately 7% lies in the top ten. There are 19 residues in the CDR3. With V trimmed by 1 base and J by 0 bases, 6 bases remained unmatched. The germline V gene has CDR1 LGHDT and CDR2 YNNKEL (reference sequence).

Sequencing used peripheral blood. The sequence was obtained from a woman in her 50s with acute or convalescent COVID-19. This rearrangement joins TRBV3-1 (or the pseudogene TRBV3-2) to TRBJ2-1, with 13 bases fitting TRBD2. CDR3 sequence: CASSQGGTSGDSSYNEQFF. The DNA for the CDR3 is TGTGCCAGCAGCCAAGGGGGGACTAGCGGGGATAGCTCCTACAATGAGCAGTTCTTC.